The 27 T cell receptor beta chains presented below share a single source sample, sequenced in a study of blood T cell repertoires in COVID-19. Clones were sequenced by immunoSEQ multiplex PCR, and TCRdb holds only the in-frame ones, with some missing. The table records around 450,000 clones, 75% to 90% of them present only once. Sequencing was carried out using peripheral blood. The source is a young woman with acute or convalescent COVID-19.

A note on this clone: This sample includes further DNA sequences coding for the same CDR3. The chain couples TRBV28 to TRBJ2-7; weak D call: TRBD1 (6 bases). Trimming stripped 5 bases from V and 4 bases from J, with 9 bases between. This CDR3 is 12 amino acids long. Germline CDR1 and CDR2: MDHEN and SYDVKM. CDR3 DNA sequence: TGTGCCAGCAGTACGACAGGTTACGAGCAGTACTTC. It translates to CASSTTGYEQYF.

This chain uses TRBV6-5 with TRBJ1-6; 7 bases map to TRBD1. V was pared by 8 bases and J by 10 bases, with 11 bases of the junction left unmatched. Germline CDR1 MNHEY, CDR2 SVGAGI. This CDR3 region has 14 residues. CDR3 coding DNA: TGTGCCAGCCAAGATGGACAGGTCGGCTCACCCCTCCACTTT. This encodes CASQDGQVGSPLHF.

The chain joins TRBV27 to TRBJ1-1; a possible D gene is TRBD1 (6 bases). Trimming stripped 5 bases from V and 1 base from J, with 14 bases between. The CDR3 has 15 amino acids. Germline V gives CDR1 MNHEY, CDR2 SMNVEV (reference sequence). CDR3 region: CASSPRTVENTEAFF. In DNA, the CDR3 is TGTGCCAGCAGTCCACGGACAGTAGAGAACACTGAAGCTTTCTTT.

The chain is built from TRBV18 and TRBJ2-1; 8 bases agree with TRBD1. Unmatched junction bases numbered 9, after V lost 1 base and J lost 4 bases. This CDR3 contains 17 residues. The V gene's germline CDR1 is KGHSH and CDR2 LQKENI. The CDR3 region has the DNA TGTGCCAGCTCACCACTGGGCGGGACAGGAGGGTACAATGAGCAGTTCTTC. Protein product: CASSPLGGTGGYNEQFF.

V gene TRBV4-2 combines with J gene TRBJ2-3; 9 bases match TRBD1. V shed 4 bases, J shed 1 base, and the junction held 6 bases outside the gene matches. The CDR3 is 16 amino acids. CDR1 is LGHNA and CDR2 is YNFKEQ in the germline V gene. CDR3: CASSLLDRGGTDTQYF. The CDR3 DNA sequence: TGTGCCAGCAGCCTCCTTGACAGGGGGGGCACAGATACGCAGTATTTT.

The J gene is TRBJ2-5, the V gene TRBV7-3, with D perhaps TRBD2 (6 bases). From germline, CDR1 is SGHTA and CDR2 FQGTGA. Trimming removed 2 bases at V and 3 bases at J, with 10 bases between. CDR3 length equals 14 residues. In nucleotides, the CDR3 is TGTGCCAGCAGCTTAGCGGGGAGTAAAGAGACCCAGTACTTC. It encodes CASSLAGSKETQYF.

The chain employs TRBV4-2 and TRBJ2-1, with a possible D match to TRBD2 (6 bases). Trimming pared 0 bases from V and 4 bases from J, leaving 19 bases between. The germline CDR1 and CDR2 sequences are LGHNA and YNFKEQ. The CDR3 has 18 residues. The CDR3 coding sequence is TGTGCCAGCAGCCAAGAGGGAGGCTTGGGCGCGAAATACAATGAGCAGTTCTTC. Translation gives CASSQEGGLGAKYNEQFF.

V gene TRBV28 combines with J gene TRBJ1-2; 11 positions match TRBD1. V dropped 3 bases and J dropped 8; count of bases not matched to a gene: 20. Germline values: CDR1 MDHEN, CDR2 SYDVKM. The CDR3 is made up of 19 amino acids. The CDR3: CASSFPRLRPDRGQEGYTF. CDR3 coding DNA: TGTGCCAGCAGTTTCCCCAGACTTCGACCGGACAGGGGGCAAGAAGGCTACACCTTC.

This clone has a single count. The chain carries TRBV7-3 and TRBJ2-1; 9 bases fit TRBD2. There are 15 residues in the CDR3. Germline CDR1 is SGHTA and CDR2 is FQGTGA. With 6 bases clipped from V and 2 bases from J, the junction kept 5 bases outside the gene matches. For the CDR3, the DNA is TGTGCCAGCAGTAAAGCGGGGGGAGCCTACAATGAGCAGTTCTTC. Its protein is CASSKAGGAYNEQFF.

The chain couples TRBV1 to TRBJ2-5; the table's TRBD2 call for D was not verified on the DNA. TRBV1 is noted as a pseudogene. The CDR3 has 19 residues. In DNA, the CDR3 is TGCACCAGCAGCCCCTCTCCCTCACTAGCGGGGGACCTTAAAGAGACCCAGTACTTC. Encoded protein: CTSSPSPSLAGDLKETQYF.

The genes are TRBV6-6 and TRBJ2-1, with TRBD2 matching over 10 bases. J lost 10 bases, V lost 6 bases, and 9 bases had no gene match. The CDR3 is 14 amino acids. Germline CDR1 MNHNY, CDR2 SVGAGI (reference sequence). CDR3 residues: CASRTPSGGAEQFF. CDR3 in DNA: TGTGCCAGCAGGACCCCCAGCGGGGGGGCCGAGCAGTTCTTC.

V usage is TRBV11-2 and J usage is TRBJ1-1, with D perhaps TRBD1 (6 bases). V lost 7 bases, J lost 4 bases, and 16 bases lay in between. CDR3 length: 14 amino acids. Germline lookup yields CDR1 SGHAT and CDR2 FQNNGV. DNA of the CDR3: TGTGCCAGCACCCAGAAAGGGGGTCGCACTGAAGCTTTCTTT. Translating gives CASTQKGGRTEAFF. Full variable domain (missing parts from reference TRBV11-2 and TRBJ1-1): EAGVAQSPRYKIIEKRQSVAFWCNPISGHATLYWYQQILGQGPKLLIQFQNNGVVDDSQLPKDRFSAERLKGVDSTLKIQPAKLEDSAVYLCASTQKGGRTEAFFGQGTRLTVV.

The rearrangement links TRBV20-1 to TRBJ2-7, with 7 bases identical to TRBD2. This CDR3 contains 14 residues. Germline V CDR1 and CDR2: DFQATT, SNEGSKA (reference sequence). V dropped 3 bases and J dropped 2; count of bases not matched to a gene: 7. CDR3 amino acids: CSASLGGITYEQYF. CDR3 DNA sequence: TGCAGTGCTAGTCTGGGAGGGATAACCTACGAGCAGTACTTC.

In nucleotides, the CDR3 is TGTGCCAGCAGTTTGGAGGGGGGGCGCGGAAACACCATATATTTT. Translated, it gives CASSLEGGRGNTIYF. This chain links TRBV28 with TRBJ1-3, with D perhaps matching TRBD1 (6 bases). This CDR3 region has 15 residues. Germline-derived CDR1 and CDR2 are MDHEN and SYDVKM. V was trimmed by 3 bases and J by 4 bases, leaving 13 bases between them.

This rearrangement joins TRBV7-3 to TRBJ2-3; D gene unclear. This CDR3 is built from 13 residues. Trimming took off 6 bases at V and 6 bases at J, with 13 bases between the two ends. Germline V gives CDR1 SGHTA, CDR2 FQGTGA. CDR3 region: CASSHSVGDTQYF. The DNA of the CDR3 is TGTGCCAGCAGTCACTCGGTCGGTGATACGCAGTATTTT. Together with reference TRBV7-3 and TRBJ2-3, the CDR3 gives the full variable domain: GAGVSQTPSNKVTEKGKYVELRCDPISGHTALYWYRQSLGQGPEFLIYFQGTGAADDSGLPNDRFFAVRPEGSVSTLKIQRTERGDSAVYLCASSHSVGDTQYFGPGTRLTVL.

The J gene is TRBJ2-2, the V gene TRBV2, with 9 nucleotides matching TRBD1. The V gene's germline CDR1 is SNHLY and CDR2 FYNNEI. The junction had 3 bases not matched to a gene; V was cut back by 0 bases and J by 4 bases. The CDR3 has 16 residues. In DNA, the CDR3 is TGTGCCAGCAGTGAAGCCCGACAGGGGGGCACCGGGGAGCTGTTTTTT. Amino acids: CASSEARQGGTGELFF.

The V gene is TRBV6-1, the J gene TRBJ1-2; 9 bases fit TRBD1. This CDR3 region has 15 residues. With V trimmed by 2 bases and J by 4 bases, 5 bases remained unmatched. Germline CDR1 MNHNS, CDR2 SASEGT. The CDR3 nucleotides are TGTGCCAGCAGTGAAAGGGGGACAGGGACCTATGGCTACACCTTC. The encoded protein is CASSERGTGTYGYTF.

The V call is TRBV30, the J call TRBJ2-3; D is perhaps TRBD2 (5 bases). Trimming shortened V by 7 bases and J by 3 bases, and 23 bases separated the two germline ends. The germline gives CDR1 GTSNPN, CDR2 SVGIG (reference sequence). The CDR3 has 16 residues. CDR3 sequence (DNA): TGTGCCTCCAATTTAGCCGGGCCCCGGGGTACAGATACGCAGTATTTT. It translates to CASNLAGPRGTDTQYF.

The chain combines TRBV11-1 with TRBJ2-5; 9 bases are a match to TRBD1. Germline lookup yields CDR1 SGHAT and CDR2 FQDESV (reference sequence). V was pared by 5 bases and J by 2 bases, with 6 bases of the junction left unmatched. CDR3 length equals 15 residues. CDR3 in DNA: TGTGCCAGCAGCCGAATGACAGGGGGTCAAGAGACCCAGTACTTC. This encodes CASSRMTGGQETQYF.

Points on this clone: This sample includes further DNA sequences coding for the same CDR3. In DNA form, the CDR3 reads TGCGCCAGCAGCAGCGCCTACGAGCAGTACTTC. Translation: CASSSAYEQYF. The chain carries TRBV5-1 and TRBJ2-7, with D hard to call. V lost 4 bases and J lost 2, with 4 bases in between. The length of the CDR3 is 11 residues. Germline V gives CDR1 SGHRS, CDR2 YFSETQ.

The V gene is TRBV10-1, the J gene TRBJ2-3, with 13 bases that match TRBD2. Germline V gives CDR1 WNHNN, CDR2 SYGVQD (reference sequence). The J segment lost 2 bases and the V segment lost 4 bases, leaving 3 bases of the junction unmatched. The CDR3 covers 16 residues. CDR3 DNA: TGCGCCAGCAGTGCCGGACTAGCGGGGGCCACAGATACGCAGTATTTT. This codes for CASSAGLAGATDTQYF.

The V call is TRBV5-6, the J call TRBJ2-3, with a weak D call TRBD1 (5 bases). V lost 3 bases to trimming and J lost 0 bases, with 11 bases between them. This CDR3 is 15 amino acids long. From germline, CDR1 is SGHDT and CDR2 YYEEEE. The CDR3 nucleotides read TGTGCCAGCAGCTCGACAGCACCTAGCACAGATACGCAGTATTTT. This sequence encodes CASSSTAPSTDTQYF.

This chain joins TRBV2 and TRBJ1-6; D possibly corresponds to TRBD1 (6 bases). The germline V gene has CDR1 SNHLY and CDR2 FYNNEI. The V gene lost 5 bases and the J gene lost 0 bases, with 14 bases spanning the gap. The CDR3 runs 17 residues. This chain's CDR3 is CASSFRQVSSYNSPLHF. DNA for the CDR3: TGTGCCAGCAGTTTTAGACAGGTCAGCTCCTATAATTCACCCCTCCACTTT.

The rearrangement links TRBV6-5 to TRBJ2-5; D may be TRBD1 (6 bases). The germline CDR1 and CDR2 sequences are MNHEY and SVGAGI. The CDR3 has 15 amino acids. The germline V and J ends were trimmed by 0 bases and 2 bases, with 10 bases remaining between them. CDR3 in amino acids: CASSYSGALQETQYF. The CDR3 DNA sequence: TGTGCCAGCAGTTACTCGGGGGCTCTTCAAGAGACCCAGTACTTC.

The CDR3 spells CASSLGGAQSLYGYTF. Written as DNA, the CDR3 is TGTGCCAGCAGTTTGGGGGGGGCCCAGTCCTTGTATGGCTACACCTTC. V and J are TRBV28 and TRBJ1-2; a weak D match, TRBD1 (6 bases). Germline values: CDR1 MDHEN, CDR2 SYDVKM. The germline V and J ends were trimmed by 3 bases and 5 bases, with 19 bases remaining between them. This CDR3 contains 16 residues.

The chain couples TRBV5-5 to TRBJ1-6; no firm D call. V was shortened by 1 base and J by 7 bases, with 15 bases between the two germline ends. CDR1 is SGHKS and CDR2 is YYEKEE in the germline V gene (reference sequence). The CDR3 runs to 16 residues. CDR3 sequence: CASSLSGASGNSPLHF. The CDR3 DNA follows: TGTGCCAGCAGCTTGTCGGGCGCCTCGGGGAATTCACCCCTCCACTTT.

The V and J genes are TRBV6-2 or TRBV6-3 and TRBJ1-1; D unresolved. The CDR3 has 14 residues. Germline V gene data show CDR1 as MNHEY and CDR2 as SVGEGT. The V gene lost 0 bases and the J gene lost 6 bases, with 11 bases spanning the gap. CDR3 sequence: CASSYSYGESEAFF. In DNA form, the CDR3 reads TGTGCCAGCAGTTACTCATACGGGGAGTCTGAAGCTTTCTTT.